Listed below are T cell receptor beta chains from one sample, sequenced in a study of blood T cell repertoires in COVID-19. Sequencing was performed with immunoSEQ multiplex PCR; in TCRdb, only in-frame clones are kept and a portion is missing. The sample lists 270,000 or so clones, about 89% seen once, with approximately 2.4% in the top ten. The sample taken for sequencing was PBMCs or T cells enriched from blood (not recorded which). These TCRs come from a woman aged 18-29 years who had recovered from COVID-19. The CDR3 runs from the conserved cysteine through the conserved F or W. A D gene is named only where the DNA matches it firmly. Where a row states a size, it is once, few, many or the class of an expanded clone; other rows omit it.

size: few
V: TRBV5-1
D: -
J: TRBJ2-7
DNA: TGCGCCAGCAGCTTGGAACTAGAGACATACGAGCAGTACTTC
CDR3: CASSLELETYEQYF

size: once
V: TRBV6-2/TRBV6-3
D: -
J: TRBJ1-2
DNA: TGTGCCAGCAGTCACGGGGTTTTGGGCTACACCTTC
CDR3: CASSHGVLGYTF

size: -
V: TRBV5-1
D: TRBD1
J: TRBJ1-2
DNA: TGCGCCAGCAGCTTAGGACAGGGGACTAACTATGGCTACACCTTC
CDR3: CASSLGQGTNYGYTF

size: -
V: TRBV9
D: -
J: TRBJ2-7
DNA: TGTGCCAGCAGCCCCCTAGGAGGCCCAACCTACGAGCAGTACTTC
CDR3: CASSPLGGPTYEQYF

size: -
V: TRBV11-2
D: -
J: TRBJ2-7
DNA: TGTGCCAGCAGCACATACCGGGACGAGCAGTACTTC
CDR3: CASSTYRDEQYF

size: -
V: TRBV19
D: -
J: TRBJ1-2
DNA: TGTGCCAGTAGTATTAACGGAGGGGAAAGTGGAGGCTACACCTTC
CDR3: CASSINGGESGGYTF

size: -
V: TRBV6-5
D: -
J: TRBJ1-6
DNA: TGTGCCAGCAGGGCGGGCCTCGAACGGTCACCCCTCCACTTT
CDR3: CASRAGLERSPLHF

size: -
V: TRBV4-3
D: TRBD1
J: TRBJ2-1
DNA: TGCGCCAGCAGCCAAGAACGAACAGGGGGCGAATCCTACAATGAGCAGTTCTTC
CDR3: CASSQERTGGESYNEQFF

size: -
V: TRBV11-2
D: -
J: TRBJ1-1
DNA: TGTGCCAGCAGCTTAGGGGGAGCGGACACTGAAGCTTTCTTT
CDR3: CASSLGGADTEAFF

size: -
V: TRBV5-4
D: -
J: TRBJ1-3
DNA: TGTGCCAGCAGCTTGGAGCAGGGGCTGATCGGAAACACCATATATTTT
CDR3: CASSLEQGLIGNTIYF

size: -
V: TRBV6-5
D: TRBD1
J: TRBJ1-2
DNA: TGTGCCAGCAGTTTGGGAACAGGGACAGGGGATGGCTACACCTTC
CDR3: CASSLGTGTGDGYTF

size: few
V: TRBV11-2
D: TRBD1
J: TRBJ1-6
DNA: TGTGCCAGCAGCTTAGCGGGACAGGGACTCAATTCACCCCTCCACTTT
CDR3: CASSLAGQGLNSPLHF